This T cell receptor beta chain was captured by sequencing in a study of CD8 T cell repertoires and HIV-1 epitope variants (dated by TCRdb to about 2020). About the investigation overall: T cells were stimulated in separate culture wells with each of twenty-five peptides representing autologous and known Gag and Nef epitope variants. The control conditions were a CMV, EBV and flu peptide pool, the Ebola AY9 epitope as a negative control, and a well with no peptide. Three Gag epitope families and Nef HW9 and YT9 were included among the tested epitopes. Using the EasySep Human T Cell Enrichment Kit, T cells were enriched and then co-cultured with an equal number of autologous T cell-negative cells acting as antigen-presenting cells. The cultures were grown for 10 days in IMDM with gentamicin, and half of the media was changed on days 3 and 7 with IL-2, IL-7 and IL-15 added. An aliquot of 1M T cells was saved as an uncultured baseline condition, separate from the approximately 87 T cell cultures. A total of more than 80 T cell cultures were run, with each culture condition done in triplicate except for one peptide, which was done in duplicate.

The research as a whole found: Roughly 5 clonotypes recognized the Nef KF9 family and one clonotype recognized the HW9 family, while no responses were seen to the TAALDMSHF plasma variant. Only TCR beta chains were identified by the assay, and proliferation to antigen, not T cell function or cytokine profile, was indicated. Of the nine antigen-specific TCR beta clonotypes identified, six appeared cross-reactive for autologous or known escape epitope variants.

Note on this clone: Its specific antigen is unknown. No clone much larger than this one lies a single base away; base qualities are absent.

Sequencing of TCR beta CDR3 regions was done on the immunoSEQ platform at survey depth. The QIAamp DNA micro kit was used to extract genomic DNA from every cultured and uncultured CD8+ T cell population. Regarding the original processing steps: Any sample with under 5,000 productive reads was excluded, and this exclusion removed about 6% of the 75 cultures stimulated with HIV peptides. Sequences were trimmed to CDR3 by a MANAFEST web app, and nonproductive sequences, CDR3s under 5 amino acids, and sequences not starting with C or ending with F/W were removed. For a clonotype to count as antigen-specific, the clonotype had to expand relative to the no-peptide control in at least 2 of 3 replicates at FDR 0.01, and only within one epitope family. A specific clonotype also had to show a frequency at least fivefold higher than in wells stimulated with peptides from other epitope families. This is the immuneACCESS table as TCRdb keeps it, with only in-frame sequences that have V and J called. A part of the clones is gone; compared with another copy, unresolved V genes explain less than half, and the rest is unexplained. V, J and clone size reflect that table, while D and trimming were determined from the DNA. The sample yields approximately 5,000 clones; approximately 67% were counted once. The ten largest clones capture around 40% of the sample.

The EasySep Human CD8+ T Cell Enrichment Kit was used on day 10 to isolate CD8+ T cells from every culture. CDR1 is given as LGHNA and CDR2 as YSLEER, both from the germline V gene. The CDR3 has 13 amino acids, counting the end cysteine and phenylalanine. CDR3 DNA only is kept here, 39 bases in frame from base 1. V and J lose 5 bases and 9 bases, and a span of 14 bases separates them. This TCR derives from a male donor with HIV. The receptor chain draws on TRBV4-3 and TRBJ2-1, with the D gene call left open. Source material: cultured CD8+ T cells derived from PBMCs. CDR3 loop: CASSKTRSAEQFF. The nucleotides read TGCGCCAGCAGCAAGACGAGGTCCGCTGAGCAGTTCTTC.